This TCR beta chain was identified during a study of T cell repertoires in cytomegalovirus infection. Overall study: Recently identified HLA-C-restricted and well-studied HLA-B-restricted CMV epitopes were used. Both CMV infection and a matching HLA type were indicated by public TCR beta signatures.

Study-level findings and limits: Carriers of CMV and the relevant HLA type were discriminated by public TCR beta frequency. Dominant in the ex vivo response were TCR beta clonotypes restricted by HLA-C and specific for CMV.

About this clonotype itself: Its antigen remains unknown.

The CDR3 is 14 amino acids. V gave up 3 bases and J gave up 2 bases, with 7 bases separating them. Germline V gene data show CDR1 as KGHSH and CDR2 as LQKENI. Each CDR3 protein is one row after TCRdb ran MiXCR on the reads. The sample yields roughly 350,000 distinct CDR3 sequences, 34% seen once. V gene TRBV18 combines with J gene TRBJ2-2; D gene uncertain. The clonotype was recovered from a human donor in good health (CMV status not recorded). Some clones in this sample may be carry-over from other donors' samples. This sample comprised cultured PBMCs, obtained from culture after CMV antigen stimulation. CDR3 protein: CASSPKRNTGELFF. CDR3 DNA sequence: TGTGCCAGCTCACCTAAGCGTAACACCGGGGAGCTGTTTTTT.